This TCR beta chain is from a study of T cell responses to AZD1222 COVID-19 vaccine. General study results and limits: At study baseline, merely more than 5 AZD1222 recipients were seropositive. Most donors were white British and more were female, and clonal diversity was possibly underestimated. A reported finding is that nearly half of spike-specific TCRs target unmutated variant regions.

Second-dose intervals near 4 or 12 weeks were combined. Only in-frame clones appear in the TCRdb table, and some are missing; sequencing was by immunoSEQ multiplex PCR. Of roughly 150,000 clones listed, around 94% are singletons. This clone was seen just once. What it recognizes is unknown. V was clipped by 6 bases and J by 9 bases, with 11 bases between them. CDR3 length: 11 amino acids. This chain joins TRBV12-3 or TRBV12-4 and TRBJ1-2; possibly TRBD1 for D (6 bases). The sequencing here drew on peripheral blood, taken 28 days after the second AZD1222 dose. This sequence originates from an adult who received the AZD1222 COVID-19 vaccine. This CDR3 is CASSYRESYTF. CDR3 nucleotide sequence: TGTGCCAGCAGCTACAGGGAAAGCTACACCTTC.